This TCR beta chain was obtained from a study of T cells in localized non-small cell lung cancer. Study findings and constraints: Exceeding tumor, uninvolved adjacent lung had the highest T cell clonality. Patients showing higher blood T cell density tended to see longer overall survival. Appearance in adjacent lung was seen for a median approximately 59 of the top 100 tumor clones.

This CDR3 contains 14 residues. V lost 9 bases and J 0 bases, leaving 12 bases between the germline ends. A remark on this clone: Its target is not known.

The method was immunoSEQ multiplex PCR; TCRdb's version includes in-frame clones alone and lacks a portion of them. In the table there are more than 25,000 clones, 88% of which are singletons. Sequenced here: peripheral blood, sampled before any cancer treatment. This sequence originates from a female donor aged 60 or older with stage III squamous cell lung carcinoma. This chain joins TRBV23-1 and TRBJ2-1; tentative D call: TRBD1 (6 bases). TRBV23-1 is an ORF, with its function uncertain. The DNA for the CDR3 is TGCGCCAGTTTAGACAGGAGCTCCTACAATGAGCAGTTCTTC. Its translation is CASLDRSSYNEQFF.